The subject of this entry is one TCR beta chain. Its antigen remains unknown. This CDR3 spans 15 amino acids. Germline assignment: CDR1 MNHNS and CDR2 SASEGT. V dropped 4 bases and J dropped 2 bases, with 12 bases sitting between them. The TCRbeta library was prepared with unique molecular identifiers. TCRdb re-called the PCR reads with MiXCR, one entry per CDR3 protein. The sample shows 210,000 or so distinct CDR3 sequences, about a tenth of them seen only once. These data come from a study of T-cell reconstitution after alpha-beta-depleted transplantation in children. General study findings and limits: In patients about two months after transplant, alpha-beta T cells reportedly arose from several hundred expanded graft clones. A year had passed since transplant, and T-cell counts and diversity by then came mostly from newly produced T cells. In some patients, recipient T cells and intrathymic progenitors surviving conditioning explained high day-60 diversity.

This TCR was recovered from a child less than two years old with acute myeloid leukemia, due to receive a stem cell transplant. Sample: PBMCs, taken before TCRalphabeta/CD19-depleted stem cell transplant. This chain connects TRBV6-1 to TRBJ1-3; perhaps TRBD1 as D (5 bases). The CDR3 region is CASSGTTGTGNTIYF. DNA of the CDR3: TGTGCCAGCAGTGGAACCACAGGAACTGGAAACACCATATATTTT.